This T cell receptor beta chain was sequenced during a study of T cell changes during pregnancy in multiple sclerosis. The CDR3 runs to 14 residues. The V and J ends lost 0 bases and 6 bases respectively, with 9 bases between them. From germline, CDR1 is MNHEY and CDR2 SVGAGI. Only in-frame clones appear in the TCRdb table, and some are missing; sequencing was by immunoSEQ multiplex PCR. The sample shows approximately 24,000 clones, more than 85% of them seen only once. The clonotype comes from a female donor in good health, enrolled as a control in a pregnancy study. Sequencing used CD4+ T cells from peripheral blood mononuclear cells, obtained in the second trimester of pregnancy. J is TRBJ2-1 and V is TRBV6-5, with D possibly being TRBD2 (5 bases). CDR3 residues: CASSYSTGFNEQFF. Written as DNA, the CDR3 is TGTGCCAGCAGTTACTCAACGGGATTCAATGAGCAGTTCTTC.